These 19 T cell receptor beta chains share one sample of origin, sequenced in a study of cytomegalovirus exposure and HLA in healthy donors. With 60 Vbeta and 13 Jbeta primers, the PCR was carried out. Repertoires were generated with immunoSEQ multiplex PCR, while TCRdb's copy carries only in-frame clones and drops some. Here the sample spans some 240,000 clones, about 90% being singletons. Sequencing used PBMCs. Receptors were obtained from a girl aged 2 to 10 in good health and CMV-seronegative.

This chain uses TRBV29-1 with TRBJ1-1; the match to TRBD1 covers 7 bases. There are 10 residues in the CDR3. The germline CDR1 and CDR2 sequences are SQVTM and ANQGSEA. The V segment lost 7 bases and the J segment 7 bases; nucleotides outside the gene matches: 3. The CDR3 loop is CSGQGYEAFF. The DNA of the CDR3 is TGCAGCGGACAGGGATATGAAGCTTTCTTT.

On this clone itself: This specimen includes other DNA sequences encoding the same CDR3. The chain combines TRBV6-5 with TRBJ2-7, with 7 bases that match TRBD1. Trimming cost V 5 bases and J 2 bases; bases outside gene matches: 6. Germline assignment: CDR1 MNHEY and CDR2 SVGAGI. The CDR3 is 14 residues long. CDR3 region: CASSPDRAAYEQYF. The CDR3 DNA is TGTGCCAGCAGTCCCGACAGGGCAGCCTACGAGCAGTACTTC.

This rearrangement joins TRBV6-1 to TRBJ1-2; no reliable D call. V was pared by 1 base and J by 8 bases, with 8 bases between. CDR3 length equals 12 residues. CDR1 MNHNS and CDR2 SASEGT come from the germline V gene. CDR3 amino acids: CASSEGLGGYTF. DNA of the CDR3: TGTGCCAGCAGTGAAGGACTCGGGGGCTACACCTTC.

In its sample, this clone was seen once. CDR3 amino acids: CASSVAGAAYGYTF. CDR3 DNA sequence: TGTGCCAGCAGCGTAGCAGGGGCCGCCTATGGCTACACCTTC. This rearrangement joins TRBV9 to TRBJ1-2, with a possible D match to TRBD1 (6 bases). The ends were cut back, 0 bases at V and 4 bases at J, with 10 bases in the middle. The CDR3 runs 14 residues. Germline-derived CDR1 and CDR2 are SGDLS and YYNGEE.

The chain couples TRBV30 to TRBJ1-3, with TRBD1 matching 7 bases. CDR3 size: 14 residues. CDR1 and CDR2 (germline): GTSNPN, SVGIG (reference sequence). Losses at the gene ends were 8 bases for V and 0 bases for J; bases not matched to a gene: 7. In nucleotides, the CDR3 is TGTGCCCGGACAGGTTCAGCCTCTGGAAACACCATATATTTT. Translated, it gives CARTGSASGNTIYF.

The chain links TRBV7-9 to TRBJ2-3; D might be TRBD2 (6 bases). Trimming pared 8 bases from V and 4 bases from J, leaving 16 bases between. Germline assignment: CDR1 SEHNR and CDR2 FQNEAQ (reference sequence). The CDR3 length is 14 residues. The CDR3 DNA reads TGTGCCAGCGAAGGCGGGATATATGCAGATACGCAGTATTTT. Translating gives CASEGGIYADTQYF.

The rearrangement joins TRBV6-1 to TRBJ2-1; D unclear. The CDR3 covers 14 residues. Trimming removed 3 bases at V and 1 base at J, with 7 bases between. The germline gives CDR1 MNHNS, CDR2 SASEGT. The CDR3 here is CASSESFSYNEQFF. In nucleotides, the CDR3 is TGTGCCAGCAGTGAGAGTTTTTCCTACAATGAGCAGTTCTTC.

Worth noting for this clone: Other DNA sequences from this sample encode an identical CDR3 as well. J is TRBJ2-3 and V is TRBV27; 12 bases match TRBD2. The V segment lost 6 bases and the J segment 3 bases; nucleotides outside the gene matches: 7. Germline V CDR1 and CDR2: MNHEY, SMNVEV (reference sequence). This CDR3 is 16 amino acids long. CDR3 in amino acids: CASSLLAGGPTDTQYF. The CDR3 DNA reads as TGTGCCAGCAGCCTCCTAGCGGGGGGGCCGACAGATACGCAGTATTTT.

The chain links TRBV19 to TRBJ2-1; TRBD2 matches at 9 bases. Trimming at V came to 5 bases and at J to 6 bases, leaving 8 bases not matched to a gene. The germline V gene has CDR1 LNHDA and CDR2 SQIVND (reference sequence). The CDR3 sequence is 15 residues long. Written as DNA, the CDR3 is TGTGCCAGTAGTCCCCGGGGCGGGAGGGCCAATGAGCAGTTCTTC. Translated: CASSPRGGRANEQFF.

The chain employs TRBV29-1 and TRBJ2-7; TRBD2 matches at 11 bases. The V gene's germline CDR1 is SQVTM and CDR2 ANQGSEA. This CDR3 has 17 residues. V lost 6 bases to trimming and J lost 1 base; unmatched junction nucleotides: 14. CDR3 bases: TGCAGCGTACCAAAGCCCCCCGCTAGCGGGGGGTCCTACGAGCAGTACTTC. Amino acids: CSVPKPPASGGSYEQYF.

The rearrangement links TRBV10-3 to TRBJ2-3; 8 bases are shared with TRBD2. CDR3 size: 15 residues. Germline-derived CDR1 and CDR2 are ENHRY and SYGVKD. V dropped 3 bases and J dropped 4; count of bases not matched to a gene: 6. The CDR3 DNA follows: TGTGCCATCAGTGAAGGGTACGGGGGGGCAGATACGCAGTATTTT. This sequence encodes CAISEGYGGADTQYF.

The chain has TRBV6-5 and TRBJ2-1; D not resolved. Germline V lookup: CDR1 MNHEY, CDR2 SVGAGI. Trimming pared 4 bases from V and 1 base from J, leaving 14 bases between. There are 16 residues in the CDR3. CDR3 protein: CASSSRGFRSYNEQFF. In nucleotides, the CDR3 is TGTGCCAGCAGTTCCCGAGGATTTCGATCCTACAATGAGCAGTTCTTC.

V and J are TRBV19 and TRBJ2-7; possible D gene TRBD1, 6 bases. CDR1 and CDR2 (germline): LNHDA, SQIVND (reference sequence). The CDR3 length is 14 residues. With 0 bases removed from V and 4 bases from J, the gap between germline ends came to 10 bases. CDR3 in amino acids: CASSIEGHQYEQYF. CDR3 bases: TGTGCCAGTAGTATAGAGGGACACCAGTACGAGCAGTACTTC.

The chain links TRBV29-1 to TRBJ2-3; 10 bases are shared with TRBD2. The CDR3 loop spans 16 amino acids. V gave up 1 base and J gave up 3 bases; unmatched junction bases: 7. CDR1 and CDR2 from the germline V gene are SQVTM and ANQGSEA. The DNA for the CDR3 is TGCAGCGTTGAAGCCCCTAGCGGGGGTTGGACAGATACGCAGTATTTT. Protein product: CSVEAPSGGWTDTQYF.

The chain has TRBV7-2 and TRBJ2-7, with D tentatively TRBD2 (7 bases). Germline V CDR1 and CDR2: SGHTA, FQGNSA. The CDR3 spans 14 residues. Trimming pared 7 bases from V and 0 bases from J, leaving 13 bases between. This CDR3 is CASTKGGSSYEQYF. DNA for the CDR3: TGTGCCAGCACCAAGGGGGGGTCCTCCTACGAGCAGTACTTC.

This clone was detected only once. The J gene is TRBJ2-7, the V gene TRBV29-1; perhaps TRBD2 as D (5 bases). V was trimmed by 4 bases and J by 3 bases, leaving 13 bases between them. CDR3 length: 13 residues. Germline CDR1 is SQVTM and CDR2 is ANQGSEA. CDR3 amino acids: CSVVNLGDYEQYF. CDR3 bases: TGCAGCGTTGTGAATCTCGGGGACTACGAGCAGTACTTC.

The CDR3 nucleotides are TGTGCCAGCAGTTCCCAGACAGCCAACTATGGCTACACCTTC. Protein: CASSSQTANYGYTF. The V and J genes are TRBV6-5 and TRBJ1-2; tentatively, D is TRBD1 (5 bases). This CDR3 region has 14 residues. In germline, CDR1 is MNHEY, CDR2 SVGAGI. The V end lost 4 bases, the J end lost 2 bases, and 11 bases lay between the germline ends.

This chain links TRBV5-1 with TRBJ2-7, with TRBD1 identical over 9 bases. From germline, CDR1 is SGHRS and CDR2 YFSETQ. V shed 2 bases and J 5 bases; nucleotides not matched to a gene: 8. The CDR3 contains 15 residues. CDR3 sequence: CASSFAGTGRNEQYF. The CDR3 DNA follows: TGCGCCAGCAGCTTTGCCGGGACAGGGAGGAACGAGCAGTACTTC. The full variable domain, in which reference TRBV5-1 and TRBJ2-7 provide the parts outside the CDR3, is KAGVTQTPRYLIKTRGQQVTLSCSPISGHRSVSWYQQTPGQGLQFLFEYFSETQRNKGNFPGRFSGRQFSNSRSEMNVSTLELGDSALYLCASSFAGTGRNEQYFGPGTRLTVT.

The V call is TRBV19, the J call TRBJ2-7, with D perhaps TRBD1 (7 bases). With 10 bases removed from V and 2 bases from J, the gap between germline ends came to 18 bases. Germline loops: CDR1 LNHDA, CDR2 SQIVND (reference sequence). This CDR3 is 14 amino acids long. The CDR3 loop reads CATTRGRGAYEQYF. The CDR3 bases are TGTGCCACGACCCGGGGCAGGGGGGCCTACGAGCAGTACTTC.